The rows below give T cell receptor beta chains drawn from one sample of a study of T cells in Graves' hyperthyroidism and ophthalmopathy. Via MiXCR, TCRdb re-called the multiplex PCR reads, giving one row per CDR3 protein. The profile shows approximately 420,000 distinct CDR3 sequences, about 16% of them singletons. What was sequenced was blood. The receptors come from a woman in her 30s with Graves' hyperthyroidism. Each CDR3 is given with its conserved first and last residue.

v_call: TRBV20-1; j_call: TRBJ2-5; cdr3_aa: CSATGTGQETQYF
v_call: TRBV7-9; j_call: TRBJ2-2; cdr3_aa: CASIAGLALTGELFF
v_call: TRBV2; j_call: TRBJ2-2; cdr3_aa: CASRRLAGNTGELFF
v_call: TRBV2; j_call: TRBJ2-1; cdr3_aa: CASSGANEQFF
v_call: TRBV19; j_call: TRBJ2-7; cdr3_aa: CARPRDRVYEQYF
v_call: TRBV7-7; j_call: TRBJ2-5; cdr3_aa: CASSPTRAQTQYF
v_call: TRBV18; j_call: TRBJ2-7; cdr3_aa: CASSPSMSYEQYF
v_call: TRBV7-6; j_call: TRBJ2-7; cdr3_aa: CASSLGPGDSYEQYF
v_call: TRBV12-3/TRBV12-4; j_call: TRBJ2-1; cdr3_aa: CASSFSAGDNEQFF
v_call: TRBV20-1; j_call: TRBJ2-3; cdr3_aa: CSASLLAGVRDTQYF
v_call: TRBV19; j_call: TRBJ2-2; cdr3_aa: CASSIDRSWPGELFF
v_call: TRBV7-6; j_call: TRBJ2-1; cdr3_aa: CASSETGRGYGEQFF
v_call: TRBV2; j_call: TRBJ2-3; cdr3_aa: CASIQEPGLAGRDVQADTQYF
v_call: TRBV3-1; j_call: TRBJ2-6; cdr3_aa: CASSQGPGPGANVLTF
v_call: TRBV6-6; j_call: TRBJ2-1; cdr3_aa: CASSLGLAEDNEQFF
v_call: TRBV12-3/TRBV12-4; j_call: TRBJ2-3; cdr3_aa: CASSFGLHQSTDTQYF
v_call: TRBV13; j_call: TRBJ2-1; cdr3_aa: CASSSQTSGSYNEQFF
v_call: TRBV6-1; j_call: TRBJ1-2; cdr3_aa: CASSVLYSPTGGEGYTF
v_call: TRBV5-4; j_call: TRBJ2-4; cdr3_aa: CASSSPIQGSKNIQYF
v_call: TRBV3-1; j_call: TRBJ2-5; cdr3_aa: CASSRRGGQETQYF
v_call: TRBV24-1; j_call: TRBJ2-1; cdr3_aa: CATSDRLAGGSYNEQFF
v_call: TRBV12-3/TRBV12-4; j_call: TRBJ2-7; cdr3_aa: CASSPTGHLSYEQYF
v_call: TRBV2; j_call: TRBJ2-5; cdr3_aa: CASSETDGETQYF
v_call: TRBV7-9; j_call: TRBJ2-7; cdr3_aa: CASNNPGQGAYEQYF
v_call: TRBV10-3; j_call: TRBJ1-1; cdr3_aa: CAISEQGSTEAFF
v_call: TRBV3-1; j_call: TRBJ2-2; cdr3_aa: CASSLAGGPHGELFF
v_call: TRBV28; j_call: TRBJ2-1; cdr3_aa: CASSRTGGGSYNEQFF
v_call: TRBV5-1; j_call: TRBJ2-1; cdr3_aa: CASSGRVFSSYNEQFF
v_call: TRBV4-1; j_call: TRBJ1-2; cdr3_aa: CASSQVGNYGYTF
v_call: TRBV9; j_call: TRBJ2-7; cdr3_aa: CASSVGPTGYEQYF
v_call: TRBV24-1; j_call: TRBJ2-2; cdr3_aa: CATETRGNTGELFF